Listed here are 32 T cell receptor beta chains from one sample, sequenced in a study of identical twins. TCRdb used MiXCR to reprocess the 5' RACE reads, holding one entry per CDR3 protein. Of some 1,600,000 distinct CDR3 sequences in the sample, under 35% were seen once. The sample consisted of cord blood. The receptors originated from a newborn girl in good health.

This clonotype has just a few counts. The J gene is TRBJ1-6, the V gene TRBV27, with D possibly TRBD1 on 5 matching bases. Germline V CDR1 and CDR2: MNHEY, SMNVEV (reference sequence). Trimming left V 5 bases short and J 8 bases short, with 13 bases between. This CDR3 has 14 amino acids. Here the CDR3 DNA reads TGTGCCAGCAGTCCCTTACTCAGGGATTCACCCCTCCACTTT. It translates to CASSPLLRDSPLHF.

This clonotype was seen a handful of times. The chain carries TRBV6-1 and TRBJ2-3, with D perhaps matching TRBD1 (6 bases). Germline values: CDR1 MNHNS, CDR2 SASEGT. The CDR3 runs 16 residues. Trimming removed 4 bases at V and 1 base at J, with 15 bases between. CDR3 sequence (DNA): TGTGCCAGCAGTGTGACCGGGACACTCCGCACAGATACGCAGTATTTT. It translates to CASSVTGTLRTDTQYF.

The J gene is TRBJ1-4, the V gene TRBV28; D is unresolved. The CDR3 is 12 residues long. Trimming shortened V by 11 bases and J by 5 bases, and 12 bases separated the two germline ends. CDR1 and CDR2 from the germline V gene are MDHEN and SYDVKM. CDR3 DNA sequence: TGTGCCGTGGGAGGCCTGAATGAAAAACTGTTTTTT. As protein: CAVGGLNEKLFF.

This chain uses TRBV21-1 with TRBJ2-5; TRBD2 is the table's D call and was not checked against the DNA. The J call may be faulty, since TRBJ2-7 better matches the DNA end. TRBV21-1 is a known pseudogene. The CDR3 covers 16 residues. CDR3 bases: TGTGCCAGCAGCAAAGCGGGACTAGCGGGCCCCTACGAGCAGTACTTC. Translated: CASSKAGLAGPYEQYF.

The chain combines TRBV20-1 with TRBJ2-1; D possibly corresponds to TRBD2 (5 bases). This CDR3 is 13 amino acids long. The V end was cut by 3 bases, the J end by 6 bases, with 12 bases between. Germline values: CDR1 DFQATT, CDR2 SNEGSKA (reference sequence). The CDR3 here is CSARELAGNEQFF. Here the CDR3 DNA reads TGCAGTGCTAGGGAGCTAGCTGGCAATGAGCAGTTCTTC.

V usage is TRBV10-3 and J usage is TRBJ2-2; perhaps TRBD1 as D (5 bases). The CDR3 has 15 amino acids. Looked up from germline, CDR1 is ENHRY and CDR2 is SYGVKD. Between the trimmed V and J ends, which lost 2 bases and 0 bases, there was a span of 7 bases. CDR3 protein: CAISEQGPNTGELFF. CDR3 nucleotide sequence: TGTGCCATCAGTGAGCAGGGCCCGAACACCGGGGAGCTGTTTTTT.

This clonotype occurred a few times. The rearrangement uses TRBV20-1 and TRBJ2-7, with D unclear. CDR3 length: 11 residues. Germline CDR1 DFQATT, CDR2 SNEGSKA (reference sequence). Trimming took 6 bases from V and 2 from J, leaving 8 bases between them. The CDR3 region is CSAKSAYEQYF. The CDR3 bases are TGCAGTGCGAAATCAGCCTACGAGCAGTACTTC.

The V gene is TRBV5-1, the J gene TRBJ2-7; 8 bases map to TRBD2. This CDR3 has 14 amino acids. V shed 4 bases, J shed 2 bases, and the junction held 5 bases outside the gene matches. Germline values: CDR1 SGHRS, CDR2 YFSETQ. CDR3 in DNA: TGCGCCAGCAGCAAGCGGGGGCTAACCTACGAGCAGTACTTC. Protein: CASSKRGLTYEQYF.

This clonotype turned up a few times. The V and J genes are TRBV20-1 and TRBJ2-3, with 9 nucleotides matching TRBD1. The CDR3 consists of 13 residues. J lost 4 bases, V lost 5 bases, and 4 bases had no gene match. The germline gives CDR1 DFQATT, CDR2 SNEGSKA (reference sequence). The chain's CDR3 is CSAADRGSDTQYF. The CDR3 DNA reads TGCAGTGCTGCGGACAGGGGCTCAGATACGCAGTATTTT.

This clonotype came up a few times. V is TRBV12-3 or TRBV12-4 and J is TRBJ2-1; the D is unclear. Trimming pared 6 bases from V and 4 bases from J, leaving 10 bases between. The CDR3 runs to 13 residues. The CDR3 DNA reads TGTGCCAGCAGAGAATCGGAGTACAATGAGCAGTTCTTC. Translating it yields CASRESEYNEQFF.

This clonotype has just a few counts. The CDR3 is CASSLEAKGGYTF. The CDR3 coding sequence is TGTGCCAGCAGCTTGGAAGCAAAGGGTGGCTACACCTTC. The chain uses TRBV5-5 and TRBJ1-2; D uncertain. Trimming removed 0 bases from V and 7 bases from J, with 10 bases in between. CDR3 length: 13 amino acids. Germline V gives CDR1 SGHKS, CDR2 YYEKEE (reference sequence).

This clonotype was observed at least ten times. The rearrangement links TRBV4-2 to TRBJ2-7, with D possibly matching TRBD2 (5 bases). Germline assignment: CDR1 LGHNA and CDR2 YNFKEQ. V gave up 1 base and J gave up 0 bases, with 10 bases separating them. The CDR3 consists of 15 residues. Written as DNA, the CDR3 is TGTGCCAGCAGCCAAGTGGTGGGAGTCTCCTACGAGCAGTACTTC. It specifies CASSQVVGVSYEQYF.

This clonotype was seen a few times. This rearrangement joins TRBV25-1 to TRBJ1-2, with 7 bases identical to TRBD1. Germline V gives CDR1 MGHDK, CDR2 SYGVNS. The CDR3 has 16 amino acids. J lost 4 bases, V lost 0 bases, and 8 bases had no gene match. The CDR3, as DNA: TGTGCCAGCAGTGAATACGACTTGGCAGGGGGCTATGGCTACACCTTC. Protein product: CASSEYDLAGGYGYTF.

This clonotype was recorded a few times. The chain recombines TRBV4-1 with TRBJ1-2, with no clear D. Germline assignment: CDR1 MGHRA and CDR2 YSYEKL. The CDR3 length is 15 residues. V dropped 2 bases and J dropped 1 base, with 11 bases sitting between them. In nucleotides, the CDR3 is TGCGCCAGCAGCCAAAGTGGCGTACTTAACTATGGCTACACCTTC. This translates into CASSQSGVLNYGYTF.

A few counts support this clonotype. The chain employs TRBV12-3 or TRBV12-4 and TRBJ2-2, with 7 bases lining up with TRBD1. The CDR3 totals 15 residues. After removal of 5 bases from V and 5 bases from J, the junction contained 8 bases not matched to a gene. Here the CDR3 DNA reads TGTGCCAGCAGTGTCCGGGACAGCTTAACCGGGGAGCTGTTTTTT. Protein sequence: CASSVRDSLTGELFF.

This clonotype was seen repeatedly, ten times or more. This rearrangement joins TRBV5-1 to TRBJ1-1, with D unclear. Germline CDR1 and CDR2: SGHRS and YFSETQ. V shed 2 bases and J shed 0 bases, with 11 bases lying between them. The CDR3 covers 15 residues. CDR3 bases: TGCGCCAGCAGCTTACCCGGCGCGATGAACACTGAAGCTTTCTTT. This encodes CASSLPGAMNTEAFF.

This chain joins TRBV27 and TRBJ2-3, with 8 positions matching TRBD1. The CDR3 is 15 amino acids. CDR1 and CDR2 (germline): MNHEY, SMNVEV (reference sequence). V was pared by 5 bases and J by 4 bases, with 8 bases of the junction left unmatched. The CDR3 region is CASSLSRGRADTQYF. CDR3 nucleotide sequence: TGTGCCAGCAGTCTTAGCAGGGGGCGAGCAGATACGCAGTATTTT.

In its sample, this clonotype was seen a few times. CDR3 in DNA: TGCAGTGCTAGAGCCCCACTAGCGGGCCGCTCCTACGAGCAGTACTTC. Translation gives CSARAPLAGRSYEQYF. The gene calls are TRBV20-1 and TRBJ2-7, with 9 bases that match TRBD2. The CDR3 runs 16 residues. CDR1 is DFQATT, CDR2 SNEGSKA, per germline (reference sequence). Trimming took 1 base from V and 0 from J; bases not matched to a gene: 7.

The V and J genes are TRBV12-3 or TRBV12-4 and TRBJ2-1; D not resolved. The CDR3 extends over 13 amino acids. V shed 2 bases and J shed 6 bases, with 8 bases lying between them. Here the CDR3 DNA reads TGTGCCAGCAGTTTAAAGTCAGGCAATGAGCAGTTCTTC. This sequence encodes CASSLKSGNEQFF.

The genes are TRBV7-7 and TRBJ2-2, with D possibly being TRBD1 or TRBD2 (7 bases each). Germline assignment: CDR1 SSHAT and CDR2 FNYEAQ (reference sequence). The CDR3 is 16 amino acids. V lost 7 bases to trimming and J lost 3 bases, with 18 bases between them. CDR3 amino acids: CASTKIPGGDTGELFF. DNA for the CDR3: TGTGCCAGCACCAAAATCCCAGGGGGGGACACCGGGGAGCTGTTTTTT.

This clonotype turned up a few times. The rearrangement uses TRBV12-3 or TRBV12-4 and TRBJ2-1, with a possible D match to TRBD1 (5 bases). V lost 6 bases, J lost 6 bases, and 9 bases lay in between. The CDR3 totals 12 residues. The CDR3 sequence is CASRRTLNEQFF. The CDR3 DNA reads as TGTGCCAGCAGGCGGACACTCAATGAGCAGTTCTTC.

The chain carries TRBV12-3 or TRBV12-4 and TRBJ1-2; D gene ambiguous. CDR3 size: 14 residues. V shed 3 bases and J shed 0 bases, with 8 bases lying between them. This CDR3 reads CASSLIRTNYGYTF. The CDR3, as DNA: TGTGCCAGCAGTTTGATCAGGACTAACTATGGCTACACCTTC.

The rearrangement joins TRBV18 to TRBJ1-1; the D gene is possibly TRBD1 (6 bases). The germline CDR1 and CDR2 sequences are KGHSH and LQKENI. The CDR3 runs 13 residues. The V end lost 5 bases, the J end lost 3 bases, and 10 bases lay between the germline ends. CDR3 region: CASSGPGDTEAFF. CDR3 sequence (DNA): TGTGCCAGCTCAGGACCAGGGGACACTGAAGCTTTCTTT.

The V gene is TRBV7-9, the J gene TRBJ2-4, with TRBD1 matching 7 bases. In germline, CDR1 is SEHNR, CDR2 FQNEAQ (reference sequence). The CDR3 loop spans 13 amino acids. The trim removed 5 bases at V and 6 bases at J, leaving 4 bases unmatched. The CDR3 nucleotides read TGTGCCAGCAGCACAAACAGGGGAAACATTCAGTACTTC. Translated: CASSTNRGNIQYF.

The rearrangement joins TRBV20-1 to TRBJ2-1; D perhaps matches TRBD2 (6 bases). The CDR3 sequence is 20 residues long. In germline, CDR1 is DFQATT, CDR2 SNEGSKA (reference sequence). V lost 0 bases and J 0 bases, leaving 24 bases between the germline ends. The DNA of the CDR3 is TGCAGTGCTAGAGAGGCTCCATTTTCCGGGACTCCGAGCTCCTACAATGAGCAGTTCTTC. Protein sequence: CSAREAPFSGTPSSYNEQFF.

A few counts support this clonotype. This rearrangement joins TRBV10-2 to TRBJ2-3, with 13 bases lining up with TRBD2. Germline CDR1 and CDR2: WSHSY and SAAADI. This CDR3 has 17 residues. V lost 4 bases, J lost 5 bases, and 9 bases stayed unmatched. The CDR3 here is CASSGAQGTSGKDTQYF. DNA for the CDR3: TGCGCCAGCAGTGGGGCCCAGGGGACTAGCGGGAAAGATACGCAGTATTTT.

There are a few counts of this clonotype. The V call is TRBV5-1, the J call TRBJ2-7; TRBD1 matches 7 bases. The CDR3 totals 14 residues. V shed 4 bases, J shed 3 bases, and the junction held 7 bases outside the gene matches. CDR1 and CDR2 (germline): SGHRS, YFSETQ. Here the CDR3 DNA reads TGCGCCAGCAGCATGAGAGGGGGCGGCTACGAGCAGTACTTC. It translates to CASSMRGGGYEQYF.

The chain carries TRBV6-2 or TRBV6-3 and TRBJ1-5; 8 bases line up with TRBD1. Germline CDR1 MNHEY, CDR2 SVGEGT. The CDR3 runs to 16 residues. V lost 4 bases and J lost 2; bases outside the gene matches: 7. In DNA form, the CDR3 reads TGTGCCAGCAGTTCTAGTCCGGGACAGGGCAATCAGCCCCAGCATTTT. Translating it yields CASSSSPGQGNQPQHF.

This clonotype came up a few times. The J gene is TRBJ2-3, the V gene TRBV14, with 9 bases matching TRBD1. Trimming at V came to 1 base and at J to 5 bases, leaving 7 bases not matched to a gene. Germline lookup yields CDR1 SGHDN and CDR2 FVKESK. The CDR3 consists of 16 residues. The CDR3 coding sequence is TGTGCCAGCAGCCAAGGCCGGGACAGGGATGGAGATACGCAGTATTTT. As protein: CASSQGRDRDGDTQYF. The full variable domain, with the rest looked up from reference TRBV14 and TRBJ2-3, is EAGVTQFPSHSVIEKGQTVTLRCDPISGHDNLYWYRRVMGKEIKFLLHFVKESKQDESGMPNNRFLAERTGGTYSTLKVQPAELEDSGVYFCASSQGRDRDGDTQYFGPGTRLTVL.

In DNA form, the CDR3 reads TGTGCCAGCAGCTTATACCGACTAACGGAAGCTTTCTTT. It translates to CASSLYRLTEAFF. The V gene is TRBV7-2, the J gene TRBJ1-1; D gene unclear. V gave up 2 bases and J gave up 8 bases, with 12 bases separating them. Germline V gives CDR1 SGHTA, CDR2 FQGNSA. This CDR3 region has 13 residues. Full variable domain (remainder filled in from reference TRBV7-2 and TRBJ1-1): GAGVSQSPSNKVTEKGKDVELRCDPISGHTALYWYRQSLGQGLEFLIYFQGNSAPDKSGLPSDRFSAERTGGSVSTLTIQRTQQEDSAVYLCASSLYRLTEAFFGQGTRLTVV.

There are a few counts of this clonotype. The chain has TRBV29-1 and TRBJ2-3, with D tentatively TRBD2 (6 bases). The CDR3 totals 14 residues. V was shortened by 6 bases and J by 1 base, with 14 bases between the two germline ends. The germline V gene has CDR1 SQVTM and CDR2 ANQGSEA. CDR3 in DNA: TGCAGCGTGCCGATAGGAGGGGGCACAGATACGCAGTATTTT. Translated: CSVPIGGGTDTQYF.

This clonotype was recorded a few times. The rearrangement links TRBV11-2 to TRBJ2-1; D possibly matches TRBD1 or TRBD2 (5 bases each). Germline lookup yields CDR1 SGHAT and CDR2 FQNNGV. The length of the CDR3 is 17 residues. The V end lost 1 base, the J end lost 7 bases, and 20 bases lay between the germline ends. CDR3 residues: CASSLVHLRDGGNEQFF. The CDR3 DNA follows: TGTGCCAGCAGCTTAGTCCACCTCCGGGACGGAGGAAATGAGCAGTTCTTC.